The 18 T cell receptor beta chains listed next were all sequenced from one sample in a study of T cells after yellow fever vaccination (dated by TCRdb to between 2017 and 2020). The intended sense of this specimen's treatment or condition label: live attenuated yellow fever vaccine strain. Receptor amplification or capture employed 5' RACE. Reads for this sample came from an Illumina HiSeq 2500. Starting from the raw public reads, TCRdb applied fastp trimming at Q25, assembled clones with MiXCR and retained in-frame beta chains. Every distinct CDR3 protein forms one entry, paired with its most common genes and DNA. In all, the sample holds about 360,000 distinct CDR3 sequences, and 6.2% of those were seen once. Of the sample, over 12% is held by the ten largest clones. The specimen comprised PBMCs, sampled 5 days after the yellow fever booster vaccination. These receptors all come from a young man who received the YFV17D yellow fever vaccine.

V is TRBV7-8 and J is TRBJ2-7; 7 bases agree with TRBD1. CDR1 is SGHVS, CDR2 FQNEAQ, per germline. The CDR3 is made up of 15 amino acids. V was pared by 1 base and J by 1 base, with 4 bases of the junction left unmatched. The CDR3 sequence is CASSLDRDRSYEQYF. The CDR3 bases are TGTGCCAGCAGCTTAGACCGGGACAGATCCTACGAGCAGTACTTC.

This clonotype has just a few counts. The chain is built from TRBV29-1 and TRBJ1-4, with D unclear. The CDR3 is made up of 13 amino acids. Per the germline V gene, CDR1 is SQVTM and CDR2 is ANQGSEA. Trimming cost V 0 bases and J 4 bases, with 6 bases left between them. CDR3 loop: CSVEEAVNEKLFF. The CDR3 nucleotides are TGCAGCGTTGAAGAGGCAGTTAATGAAAAACTGTTTTTT.

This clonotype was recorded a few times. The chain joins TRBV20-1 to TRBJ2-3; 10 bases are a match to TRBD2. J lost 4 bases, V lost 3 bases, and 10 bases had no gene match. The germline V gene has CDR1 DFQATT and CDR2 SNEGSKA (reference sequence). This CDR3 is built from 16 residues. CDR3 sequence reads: CSASRLAGVTADTQYF. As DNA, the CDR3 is TGCAGTGCTAGCCGACTAGCGGGTGTCACAGCAGATACGCAGTATTTT.

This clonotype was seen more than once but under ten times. Here the CDR3 DNA reads TGTGCCATCAGCTCGCCTACAGGCGAGCAGTACTTC. This translates into CAISSPTGEQYF. The chain employs TRBV10-3 and TRBJ2-7; possible D gene TRBD1, 5 bases. The germline CDR1 and CDR2 sequences are ENHRY and SYGVKD. Trimming took 6 bases from V and 6 from J, leaving 12 bases between them. This CDR3 region has 12 residues.

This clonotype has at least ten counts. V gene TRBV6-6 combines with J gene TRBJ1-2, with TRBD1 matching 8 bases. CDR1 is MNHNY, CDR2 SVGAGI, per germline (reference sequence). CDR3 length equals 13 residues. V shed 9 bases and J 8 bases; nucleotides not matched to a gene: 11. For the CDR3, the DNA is TGTGCCAGTAAGACAGGGGCTGGTCACGGCTACACCTTC. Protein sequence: CASKTGAGHGYTF.

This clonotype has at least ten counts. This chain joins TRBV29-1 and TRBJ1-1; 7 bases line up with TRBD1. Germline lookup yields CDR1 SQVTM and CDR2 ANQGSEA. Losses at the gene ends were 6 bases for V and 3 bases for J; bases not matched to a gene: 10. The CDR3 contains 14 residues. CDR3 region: CSVSTGIRDTEAFF. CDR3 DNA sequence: TGCAGCGTATCGACAGGGATTAGGGACACTGAAGCTTTCTTT. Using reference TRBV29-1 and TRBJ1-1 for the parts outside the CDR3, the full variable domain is SAVISQKPSRDICQRGTSLTIQCQVDSQVTMMFWYRQQPGQSLTLIATANQGSEATYESGFVIDKFPISRPNLTFSTLTVSNMSPEDSSIYLCSVSTGIRDTEAFFGQGTRLTVV.

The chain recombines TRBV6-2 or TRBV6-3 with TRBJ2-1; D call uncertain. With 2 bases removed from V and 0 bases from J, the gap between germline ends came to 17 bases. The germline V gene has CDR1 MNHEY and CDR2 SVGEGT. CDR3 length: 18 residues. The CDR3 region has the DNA TGTGCCAGCAGTTACCGTCCTGTCGGGTCGAGCTCCTACAATGAGCAGTTCTTC. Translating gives CASSYRPVGSSSYNEQFF.

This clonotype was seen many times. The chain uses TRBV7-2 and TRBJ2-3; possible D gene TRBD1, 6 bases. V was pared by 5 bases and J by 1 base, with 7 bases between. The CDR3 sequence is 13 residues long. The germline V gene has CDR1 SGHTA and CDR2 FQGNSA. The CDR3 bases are TGTGCCAGCAGCCGACAGGGCACAGATACGCAGTATTTT. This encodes CASSRQGTDTQYF. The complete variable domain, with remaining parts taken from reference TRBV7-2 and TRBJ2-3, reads GAGVSQSPSNKVTEKGKDVELRCDPISGHTALYWYRQSLGQGLEFLIYFQGNSAPDKSGLPSDRFSAERTGGSVSTLTIQRTQQEDSAVYLCASSRQGTDTQYFGPGTRLTVL.

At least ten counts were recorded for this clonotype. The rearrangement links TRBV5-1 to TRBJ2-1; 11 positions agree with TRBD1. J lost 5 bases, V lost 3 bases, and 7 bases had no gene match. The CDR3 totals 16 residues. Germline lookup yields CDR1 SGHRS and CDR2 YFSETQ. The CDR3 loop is CASSWAGTGGNNEQFF. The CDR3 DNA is TGCGCCAGCAGCTGGGCCGGGACAGGGGGTAACAATGAGCAGTTCTTC.

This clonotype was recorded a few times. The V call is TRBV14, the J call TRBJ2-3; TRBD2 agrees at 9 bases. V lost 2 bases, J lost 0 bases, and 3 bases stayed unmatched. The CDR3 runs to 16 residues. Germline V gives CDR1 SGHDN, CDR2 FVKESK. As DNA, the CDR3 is TGTGCCAGCAGCCAATATAGCGGGAGTAGCACAGATACGCAGTATTTT. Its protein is CASSQYSGSSTDTQYF.

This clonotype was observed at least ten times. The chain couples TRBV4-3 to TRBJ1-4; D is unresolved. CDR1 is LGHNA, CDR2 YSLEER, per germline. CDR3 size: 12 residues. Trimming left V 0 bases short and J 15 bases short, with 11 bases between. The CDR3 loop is CASSQDPGRLFF. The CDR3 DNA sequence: TGCGCCAGCAGCCAAGACCCTGGGAGATTGTTTTTT.

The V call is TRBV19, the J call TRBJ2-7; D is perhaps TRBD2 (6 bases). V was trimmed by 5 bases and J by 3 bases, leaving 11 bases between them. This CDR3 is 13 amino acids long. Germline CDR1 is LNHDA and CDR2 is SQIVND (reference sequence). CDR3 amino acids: CASSRSGFYEQYF. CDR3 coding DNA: TGTGCCAGTAGTCGTAGCGGTTTCTACGAGCAGTACTTC.

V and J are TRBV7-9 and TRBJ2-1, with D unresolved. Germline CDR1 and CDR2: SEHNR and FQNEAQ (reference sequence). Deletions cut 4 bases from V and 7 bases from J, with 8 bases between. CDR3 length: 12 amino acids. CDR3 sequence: CASSWDRNEQFF. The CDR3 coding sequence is TGTGCCAGCAGCTGGGATCGGAATGAGCAGTTCTTC.

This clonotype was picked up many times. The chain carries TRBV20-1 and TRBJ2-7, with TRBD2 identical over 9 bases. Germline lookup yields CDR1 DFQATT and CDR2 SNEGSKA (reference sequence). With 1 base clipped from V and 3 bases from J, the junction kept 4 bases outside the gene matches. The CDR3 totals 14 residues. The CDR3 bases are TGCAGTGCTAGAGGGGGACTAGCCAACTACGAGCAGTACTTC. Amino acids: CSARGGLANYEQYF.

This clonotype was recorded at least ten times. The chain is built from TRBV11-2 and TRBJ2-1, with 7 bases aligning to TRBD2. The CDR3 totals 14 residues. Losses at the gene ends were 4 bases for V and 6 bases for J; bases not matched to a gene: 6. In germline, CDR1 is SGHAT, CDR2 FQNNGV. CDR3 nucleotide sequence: TGTGCCAGCAGCTCAGCGGGGAACCGCAATGAGCAGTTCTTC. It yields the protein CASSSAGNRNEQFF.

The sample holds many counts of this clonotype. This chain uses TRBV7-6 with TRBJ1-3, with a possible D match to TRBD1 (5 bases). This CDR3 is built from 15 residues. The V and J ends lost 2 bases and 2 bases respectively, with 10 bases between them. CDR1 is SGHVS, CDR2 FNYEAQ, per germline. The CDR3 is CASSLHGRAGNTIYF. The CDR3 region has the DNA TGTGCCAGCAGCTTACACGGCAGGGCTGGAAACACCATATATTTT. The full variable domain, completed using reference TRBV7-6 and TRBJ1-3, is GAGVSQSPRYKVTKRGQDVALRCDPISGHVSLYWYRQALGQGPEFLTYFNYEAQQDKSGLPNDRFSAERPEGSISTLTIQRTEQRDSAMYRCASSLHGRAGNTIYFGEGSWLTVV.

CDR3 in DNA: TGTGCCAGCAGCCAAGAGATTGATTATAATTCACCCCTCCACTTT. Protein sequence: CASSQEIDYNSPLHF. This chain links TRBV3-1 with TRBJ1-6; no reliable D call. V lost 0 bases to trimming and J lost 4 bases, with 7 bases between them. Per germline, CDR1 LGHDT and CDR2 YNNKEL (reference sequence). The CDR3 totals 15 residues.

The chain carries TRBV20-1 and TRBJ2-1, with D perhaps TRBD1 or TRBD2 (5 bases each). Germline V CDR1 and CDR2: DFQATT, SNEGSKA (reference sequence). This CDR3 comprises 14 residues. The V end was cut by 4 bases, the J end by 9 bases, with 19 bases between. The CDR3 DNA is TGCAGTGCTATTACTGGGACCCAGCTACGTGAGCAGTTCTTC. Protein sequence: CSAITGTQLREQFF.